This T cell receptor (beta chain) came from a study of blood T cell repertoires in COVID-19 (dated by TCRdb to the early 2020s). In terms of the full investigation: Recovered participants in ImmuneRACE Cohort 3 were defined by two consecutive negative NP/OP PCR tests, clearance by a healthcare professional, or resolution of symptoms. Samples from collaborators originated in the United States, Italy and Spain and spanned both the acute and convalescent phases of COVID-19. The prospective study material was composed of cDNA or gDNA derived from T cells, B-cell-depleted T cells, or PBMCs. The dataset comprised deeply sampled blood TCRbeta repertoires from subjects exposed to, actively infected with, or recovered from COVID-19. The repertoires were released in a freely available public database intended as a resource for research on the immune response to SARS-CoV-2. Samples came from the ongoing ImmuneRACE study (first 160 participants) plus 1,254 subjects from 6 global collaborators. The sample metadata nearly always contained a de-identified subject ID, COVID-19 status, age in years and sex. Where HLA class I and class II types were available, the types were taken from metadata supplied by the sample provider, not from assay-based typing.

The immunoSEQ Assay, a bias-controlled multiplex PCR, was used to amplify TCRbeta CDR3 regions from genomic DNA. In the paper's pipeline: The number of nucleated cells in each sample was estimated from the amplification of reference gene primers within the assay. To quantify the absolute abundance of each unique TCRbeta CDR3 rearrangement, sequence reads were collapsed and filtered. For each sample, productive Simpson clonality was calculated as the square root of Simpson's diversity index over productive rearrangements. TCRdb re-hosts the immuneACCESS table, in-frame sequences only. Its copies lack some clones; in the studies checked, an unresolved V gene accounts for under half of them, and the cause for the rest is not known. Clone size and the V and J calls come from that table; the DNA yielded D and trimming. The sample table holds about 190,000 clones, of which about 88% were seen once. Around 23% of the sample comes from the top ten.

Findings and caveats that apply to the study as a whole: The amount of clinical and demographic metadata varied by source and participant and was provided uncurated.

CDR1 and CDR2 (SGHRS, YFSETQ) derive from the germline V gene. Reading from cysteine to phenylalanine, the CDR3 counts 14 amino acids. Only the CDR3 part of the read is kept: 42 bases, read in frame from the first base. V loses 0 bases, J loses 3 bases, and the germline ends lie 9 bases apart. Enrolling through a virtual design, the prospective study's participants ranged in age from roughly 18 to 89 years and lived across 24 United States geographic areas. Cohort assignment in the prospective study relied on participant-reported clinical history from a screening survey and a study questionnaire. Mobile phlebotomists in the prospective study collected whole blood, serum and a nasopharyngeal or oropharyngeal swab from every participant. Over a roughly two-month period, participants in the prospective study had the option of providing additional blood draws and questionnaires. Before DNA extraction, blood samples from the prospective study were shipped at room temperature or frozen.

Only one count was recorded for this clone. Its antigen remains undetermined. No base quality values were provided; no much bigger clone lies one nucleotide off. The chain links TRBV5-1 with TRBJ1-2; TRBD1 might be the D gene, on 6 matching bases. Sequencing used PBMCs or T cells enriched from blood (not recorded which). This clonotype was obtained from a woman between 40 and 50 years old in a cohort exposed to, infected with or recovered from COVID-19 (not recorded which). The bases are TGCGCCAGCAGCTTGGAGGGACACGACTATGGCTACACCTTC. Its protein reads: CASSLEGHDYGYTF. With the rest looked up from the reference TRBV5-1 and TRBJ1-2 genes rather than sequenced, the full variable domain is KAGVTQTPRYLIKTRGQQVTLSCSPISGHRSVSWYQQTPGQGLQFLFEYFSETQRNKGNFPGRFSGRQFSNSRSEMNVSTLELGDSALYLCASSLEGHDYGYTFGSGTRLTVV.